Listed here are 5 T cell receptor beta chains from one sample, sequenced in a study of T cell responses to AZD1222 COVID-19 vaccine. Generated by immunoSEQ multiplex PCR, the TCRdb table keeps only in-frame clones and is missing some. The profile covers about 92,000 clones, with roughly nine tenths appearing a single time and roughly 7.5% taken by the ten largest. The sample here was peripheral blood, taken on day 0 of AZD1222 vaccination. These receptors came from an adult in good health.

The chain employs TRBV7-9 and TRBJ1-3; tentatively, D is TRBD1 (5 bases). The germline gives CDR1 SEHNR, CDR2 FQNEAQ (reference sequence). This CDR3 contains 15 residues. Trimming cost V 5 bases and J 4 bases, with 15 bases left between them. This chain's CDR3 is CASSPRRVEGNTIYF. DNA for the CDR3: TGTGCCAGCAGCCCTCGCAGGGTTGAAGGAAACACCATATATTTT.

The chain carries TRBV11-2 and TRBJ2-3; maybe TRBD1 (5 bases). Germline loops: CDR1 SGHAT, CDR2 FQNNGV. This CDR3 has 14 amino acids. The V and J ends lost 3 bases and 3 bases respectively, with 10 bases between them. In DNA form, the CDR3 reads TGTGCCAGCAGCTTGTCAGGGATAACAGATACGCAGTATTTT. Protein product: CASSLSGITDTQYF.

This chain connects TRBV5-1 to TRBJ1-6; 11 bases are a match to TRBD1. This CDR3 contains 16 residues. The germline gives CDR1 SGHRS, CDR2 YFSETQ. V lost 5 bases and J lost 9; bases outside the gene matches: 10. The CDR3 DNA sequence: TGCGCCAGCAGGGCCGGGACAGGGGGTTCGAGTTCACCCCTCCACTTT. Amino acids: CASRAGTGGSSSPLHF.

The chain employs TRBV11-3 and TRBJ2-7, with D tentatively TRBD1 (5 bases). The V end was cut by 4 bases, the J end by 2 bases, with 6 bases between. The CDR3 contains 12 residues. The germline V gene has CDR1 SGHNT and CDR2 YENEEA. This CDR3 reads CASSSGTYEQYF. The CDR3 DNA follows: TGTGCCAGCAGCTCAGGGACCTACGAGCAGTACTTC.

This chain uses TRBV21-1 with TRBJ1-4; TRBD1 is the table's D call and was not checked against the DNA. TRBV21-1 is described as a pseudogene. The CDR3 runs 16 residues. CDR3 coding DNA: TGTGCCAGCAGCAACGAAACCCGGGACAGGGGGGAAAAACTGTTTTTT. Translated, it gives CASSNETRDRGEKLFF.